This entry lists 26 T cell receptor beta chains sequenced from one sample in a study of shared clonotypes between healthy human individuals. Profiled with immunoSEQ multiplex PCR; TCRdb holds only in-frame clones, not every one. The sample carries approximately 1,000,000 clones, about 80% recorded once. The sequenced sample consisted of memory CD4+ T cells from PBMCs. Subset defined: CD45RA-negative fraction. The receptors here all came from a man between 18 and 29 years old in good health. Some clones in this sample may be carry-over from other donors' samples.

This clone was found many times. This chain joins TRBV28 and TRBJ2-7; tentative D call: TRBD2 (6 bases). This CDR3 region has 15 residues. Germline values: CDR1 MDHEN, CDR2 SYDVKM. V was pared by 5 bases and J by 4 bases, with 18 bases between. This CDR3 reads CASSPPGVRGYEQYF. Written as DNA, the CDR3 is TGTGCCAGCAGTCCCCCGGGAGTCCGAGGGTACGAGCAGTACTTC.

J is TRBJ1-3 and V is TRBV7-8; D is ambiguous. Trimming shortened V by 5 bases and J by 9 bases, and 11 bases separated the two germline ends. Germline V CDR1 and CDR2: SGHVS, FQNEAQ. The CDR3 has 12 amino acids. The CDR3 reads CASSAPGGTIYF. The CDR3 DNA sequence: TGTGCCAGCAGCGCCCCCGGTGGCACCATATATTTT.

The rearrangement links TRBV28 to TRBJ1-3; D remains ambiguous. The CDR3 is 15 residues long. V lost 3 bases and J lost 0, with 9 bases in between. From germline, CDR1 is MDHEN and CDR2 SYDVKM. The CDR3 sequence is CASSLQSFSGNTIYF. CDR3 bases: TGTGCCAGCAGTTTGCAGAGTTTCTCTGGAAACACCATATATTTT.

This clone has just one count. V and J are TRBV5-5 and TRBJ2-6; D gene uncertain. Deletions cut 0 bases from V and 0 bases from J, with 10 bases between. CDR1 SGHKS and CDR2 YYEKEE come from the germline V gene (reference sequence). The CDR3 is 17 amino acids. This chain's CDR3 is CASSLAPWNSGANVLTF. CDR3 DNA: TGTGCCAGCAGCTTGGCCCCATGGAACTCTGGGGCCAACGTCCTGACTTTC.

This clone was observed once. The genes are TRBV10-3 and TRBJ1-4; no firm D call. Germline-derived CDR1 and CDR2 are ENHRY and SYGVKD. V lost 3 bases and J 8 bases, leaving 16 bases between the germline ends. This CDR3 has 15 amino acids. CDR3 sequence (DNA): TGTGCCATCAGTGAAAGAGGGCAGAGCCTAGAAAAACTGTTTTTT. Amino acid sequence: CAISERGQSLEKLFF.

This chain uses TRBV28 with TRBJ1-3; D gene uncertain. The germline V and J ends were trimmed by 4 bases and 3 bases, with 10 bases remaining between them. The CDR3 consists of 14 residues. CDR1 and CDR2 from the germline V gene are MDHEN and SYDVKM. This CDR3 reads CASSSSRGGNTIYF. CDR3 nucleotides: TGTGCCAGCAGTTCCTCGCGGGGTGGAAACACCATATATTTT.

The table lists this clone with a count of one. The chain carries TRBV2 and TRBJ2-7; weak D call: TRBD1 (5 bases). Germline-derived CDR1 and CDR2 are SNHLY and FYNNEI. The CDR3 runs 13 residues. The germline V and J ends were trimmed by 10 bases and 3 bases, with 16 bases remaining between them. CDR3 nucleotides: TGTGCCACGTTACAAGACAGAAACTACGAGCAGTACTTC. Translated, it gives CATLQDRNYEQYF.

This sequence joins TRBV5-1 and TRBJ2-1, with 15 positions matching TRBD2. The CDR3 contains 17 residues. The germline V gene encodes CDR1 SGHRS and CDR2 YFSETQ. J gave up 2 bases and V 4 bases, and 4 bases lay outside the gene matches. The CDR3 nucleotides read TGCGCCAGCAGCAGCGGACTAGCGGGAGGGACCTACAATGAGCAGTTCTTC. Amino acid sequence: CASSSGLAGGTYNEQFF.

The genes are TRBV6-1 and TRBJ2-5; D gene uncertain. CDR3 size: 13 residues. Trimming stripped 6 bases from V and 3 bases from J, with 11 bases between. CDR1 is MNHNS, CDR2 SASEGT, per germline. Written as DNA, the CDR3 is TGTGCCAGCAGCGTCGGAATAAAAGAGACCCAGTACTTC. Translating it yields CASSVGIKETQYF.

CDR3 region: CASSYTGVGELFF. CDR3 DNA: TGTGCCAGCAGCTATACAGGGGTCGGGGAGCTGTTTTTT. The gene calls are TRBV2 and TRBJ2-2; 7 positions match TRBD1. The CDR3 sequence is 13 residues long. Germline CDR1 is SNHLY and CDR2 is FYNNEI. The ends lost 6 bases at V and 7 bases at J; junction bases unmatched: 5.

The chain couples TRBV2 to TRBJ1-2; D gene unclear. Trimming took 2 bases from V and 8 from J, leaving 9 bases between them. CDR3 length: 12 amino acids. From germline, CDR1 is SNHLY and CDR2 FYNNEI. Written as DNA, the CDR3 is TGTGCCAGCAGTGAACGTCAGGAAGGCTACACCTTC. Protein: CASSERQEGYTF. Filled out from reference TRBV2 and TRBJ1-2, the complete variable domain reads EPEVTQTPSHQVTQMGQEVILRCVPISNHLYFYWYRQILGQKVEFLVSFYNNEISEKSEIFDDQFSVERPDGSNFTLKIRSTKLEDSAMYFCASSERQEGYTFGSGTRLTVV.

The J gene is TRBJ1-3, the V gene TRBV15; 7 bases line up with TRBD1. Trimming cost V 8 bases and J 4 bases; bases outside gene matches: 8. Germline V CDR1 and CDR2: LNHNV, YYDKDF (reference sequence). The CDR3 extends over 14 amino acids. The CDR3 nucleotides are TGTGCCACCTCCCTGGGAGGGGGCGGAAACACCATATATTTT. It encodes CATSLGGGGNTIYF.

This clone was detected only a few times. The CDR3 reads CASRKRGGGTSGIYEQFF. The CDR3 DNA reads TGTGCCAGCAGAAAACGGGGTGGCGGGACTAGCGGGATCTATGAGCAGTTCTTC. The chain employs TRBV11-1 and TRBJ2-1; 13 nucleotides match TRBD2. CDR1 and CDR2 from the germline V gene are SGHAT and FQDESV (reference sequence). J lost 8 bases, V lost 6 bases, and 16 bases had no gene match. The CDR3 contains 18 residues.

The rearrangement uses TRBV2 and TRBJ2-3; D is ambiguous. The germline V gene has CDR1 SNHLY and CDR2 FYNNEI. The ends were cut back, 1 base at V and 4 bases at J, with 6 bases in the middle. The CDR3 is 13 amino acids. The CDR3 is CASSEDRADTQYF. CDR3 in DNA: TGTGCCAGCAGTGAAGACAGAGCAGATACGCAGTATTTT.

The gene calls are TRBV7-2 and TRBJ2-7; D not certain. From germline, CDR1 is SGHTA and CDR2 FQGNSA. V gave up 1 base and J gave up 3 bases, with 7 bases separating them. The CDR3 totals 13 residues. The CDR3 loop reads CASSLGGNYEQYF. In nucleotides, the CDR3 is TGTGCCAGCAGCTTAGGGGGTAACTACGAGCAGTACTTC.

This chain connects TRBV5-1 to TRBJ2-1, with 14 bases identical to TRBD2. After removal of 5 bases from V and 9 bases from J, the junction contained 4 bases not matched to a gene. This CDR3 has 14 amino acids. CDR1 and CDR2 from the germline V gene are SGHRS and YFSETQ. The CDR3 sequence is CASSPGLAGGEQFF. CDR3 in DNA: TGCGCCAGCAGTCCCGGACTAGCGGGGGGTGAGCAGTTCTTC.

To note about this clone: Other DNA sequences from this sample encode an identical CDR3 as well. The chain recombines TRBV5-4 with TRBJ2-6; D call uncertain. This CDR3 contains 15 residues. The germline gives CDR1 SGHNT, CDR2 YYREEE (reference sequence). Trimming cost V 0 bases and J 1 base, with 5 bases left between them. Here the CDR3 DNA reads TGTGCCAGCAGCTTGGGACCATCTGGGGCCAACGTCCTGACTTTC. This gives the protein CASSLGPSGANVLTF.

DNA of the CDR3: TGTGCCAGCAGCCCCCAAGGGGGGGCCCCCCAGCATTTT. It translates to CASSPQGGAPQHF. The chain carries TRBV7-9 and TRBJ1-5; possible D gene TRBD1, 6 bases. Germline CDR1 SEHNR, CDR2 FQNEAQ (reference sequence). Trimming cost V 5 bases and J 10 bases, with 15 bases left between them. The CDR3 sequence is 13 residues long.

The chain couples TRBV28 to TRBJ2-1; D gene unclear. The CDR3 sequence is 19 residues long. V was cut by 4 bases and J by 4 bases, with 26 bases left in between. Germline V gives CDR1 MDHEN, CDR2 SYDVKM. The CDR3 DNA reads TGTGCCAGCAGTTCCTCATGGTTGCGGTCCCGAGTGGGATACAATGAGCAGTTCTTC. This translates into CASSSSWLRSRVGYNEQFF.

Remarks on this clone: A much larger clonotype is one base distant, so this may be a read error. The chain recombines TRBV6-4 with TRBJ2-7; a weak D match, TRBD1 (6 bases). The germline V gene encodes CDR1 MRHNA and CDR2 SNTAGT. V dropped 4 bases and J dropped 0 bases, with 13 bases sitting between them. The length of the CDR3 is 15 residues. CDR3 region: CASSVEGGSSYEQYF. In nucleotides, the CDR3 is TGTGCCAGCAGTGTCGAAGGGGGTAGCTCCTACGAGCAGTACTTC.

The chain is built from TRBV7-8 and TRBJ1-1, with D unclear. Germline CDR1 SGHVS, CDR2 FQNEAQ. CDR3 length equals 13 residues. Trimming cost V 3 bases and J 1 base, with 6 bases left between them. This chain's CDR3 is CASSFLRNTEAFF. DNA for the CDR3: TGTGCCAGCAGCTTTTTAAGGAACACTGAAGCTTTCTTT.

The chain is built from TRBV6-5 and TRBJ2-2; D ambiguous. The V end was cut by 6 bases, the J end by 0 bases, with 5 bases between. Germline assignment: CDR1 MNHEY and CDR2 SVGAGI. CDR3 length: 13 amino acids. DNA of the CDR3: TGTGCCAGCAGGCGATCGAACACCGGGGAGCTGTTTTTT. Translating it yields CASRRSNTGELFF.

V is TRBV5-1 and J is TRBJ1-5; weak D call: TRBD1 (6 bases). Trimming removed 3 bases from V and 3 bases from J, with 10 bases in between. The CDR3 is made up of 14 amino acids. Germline V gene data show CDR1 as SGHRS and CDR2 as YFSETQ. In DNA, the CDR3 is TGCGCCAGCAGCTCAGGGGTGAACAATCAGCCCCAGCATTTT. Residues: CASSSGVNNQPQHF.

The J gene is TRBJ2-7, the V gene TRBV4-1; the match to TRBD2 covers 9 bases. J gave up 3 bases and V 2 bases, and 5 bases lay outside the gene matches. The CDR3 runs 15 residues. Per germline, CDR1 MGHRA and CDR2 YSYEKL. CDR3 amino acids: CASSQPERGDYEQYF. The CDR3 nucleotides read TGCGCCAGCAGCCAACCTGAGCGGGGGGACTACGAGCAGTACTTC.

V is TRBV18 and J is TRBJ2-7; 9 bases map to TRBD1. There are 14 residues in the CDR3. Trimming cost V 3 bases and J 3 bases; bases outside gene matches: 3. CDR1 KGHSH and CDR2 LQKENI come from the germline V gene. This CDR3 is CASSPGQGNYEQYF. The CDR3 DNA reads as TGTGCCAGCTCACCGGGACAGGGCAACTACGAGCAGTACTTC.

Note on this clone: The same CDR3 arises from other DNA sequences in this sample as well. The V and J genes are TRBV11-2 and TRBJ2-5; the match to TRBD2 covers 10 bases. The germline gives CDR1 SGHAT, CDR2 FQNNGV. J was trimmed by 4 bases and V by 3 bases; bases with no gene match: 5. This CDR3 has 15 residues. The CDR3 protein is CASSFSSGSGETQYF. The DNA for the CDR3 is TGTGCCAGCAGCTTCTCTAGCGGGAGCGGAGAGACCCAGTACTTC.